The next 27 T cell receptor beta chains were all read from a single sample in a study of T cells in Graves' hyperthyroidism and ophthalmopathy. The TCR beta CDR3 regions underwent amplification using RNA transcripts as the source. First-round RT-PCR of the TCR CDR3 relied on the HTBI primer set. TCRdb itself ran the multiplex PCR reads through MiXCR, one entry per CDR3 protein. The sample gives 300,000 to 450,000 distinct CDR3 sequences, around 14% of which show up once; about a quarter is in the top ten. What was sequenced was blood. The source is a young woman with Graves' hyperthyroidism that later progressed to Graves' ophthalmopathy.

The genes are TRBV28 and TRBJ2-5; D not certain. This CDR3 spans 12 amino acids. Germline-derived CDR1 and CDR2 are MDHEN and SYDVKM. Trimming removed 5 bases from V and 11 bases from J, with 15 bases in between. The CDR3 protein is CASSDTLGGQYF. The DNA for the CDR3 is TGTGCCAGCAGTGATACCCTAGGCGGACAGTACTTC.

This clonotype was seen at least ten times. This chain joins TRBV2 and TRBJ2-7; no definite D call. The CDR3 consists of 12 residues. Germline values: CDR1 SNHLY, CDR2 FYNNEI. V was clipped by 6 bases and J by 2 bases, with 8 bases between them. CDR3 bases: TGTGCCAGCAGAGTCCAGGCCTACGAGCAGTACTTC. Amino acids: CASRVQAYEQYF.

J is TRBJ2-7 and V is TRBV20-1; 11 nucleotides match TRBD2. This CDR3 comprises 12 residues. Trimming cost V 3 bases and J 5 bases; bases outside gene matches: 0. Germline V gives CDR1 DFQATT, CDR2 SNEGSKA (reference sequence). This CDR3 is CSARGLADEQYF. For the CDR3, the DNA is TGCAGTGCTAGGGGACTAGCGGACGAGCAGTACTTC.

This clonotype was seen only a few times. V gene TRBV6-2 or TRBV6-3 combines with J gene TRBJ1-2; D not resolved. This CDR3 comprises 13 residues. CDR1 and CDR2 from the germline V gene are MNHEY and SVGEGT. Trimming removed 6 bases at V and 1 base at J, with 9 bases between. The DNA of the CDR3 is TGTGCCAGCAGCCCTAACGTTAACTATGGCTACACCTTC. This translates into CASSPNVNYGYTF.

This clonotype was recorded a few times. This chain joins TRBV19 and TRBJ2-7; TRBD1 matches 8 bases. J lost 6 bases, V lost 5 bases, and 9 bases had no gene match. Germline lookup yields CDR1 LNHDA and CDR2 SQIVND (reference sequence). This CDR3 is 14 amino acids long. DNA of the CDR3: TGTGCCAGTAGTTGGACAGGGTCTACTTCCGAGCAGTACTTC. Encoded protein: CASSWTGSTSEQYF. The full variable domain, in which reference TRBV19 and TRBJ2-7 provide the parts outside the CDR3, is DGGITQSPKYLFRKEGQNVTLSCEQNLNHDAMYWYRQDPGQGLRLIYYSQIVNDFQKGDIAEGYSVSREKKESFPLTVTSAQKNPTAFYLCASSWTGSTSEQYFGPGTRLTVT.

This clonotype was found a few times. The chain employs TRBV24-1 and TRBJ2-4, with 8 bases matching TRBD2. The CDR3 extends over 14 amino acids. V lost 8 bases and J lost 6; bases outside the gene matches: 8. The V gene's germline CDR1 is KGHDR and CDR2 SFDVKD. CDR3 sequence: CATITGTRANIQYF. Written as DNA, the CDR3 is TGTGCCACCATTACCGGGACTAGGGCAAACATTCAGTACTTC.

This clonotype has at least ten counts. V is TRBV11-2 and J is TRBJ2-3; D call uncertain. Germline CDR1 reads SGHAT; CDR2 reads FQNNGV. Trimming removed 1 base from V and 2 bases from J, with 13 bases in between. This CDR3 has 16 amino acids. CDR3 loop: CASSLAPAAATDTQYF. The CDR3 DNA is TGTGCCAGCAGCTTAGCCCCGGCGGCAGCCACAGATACGCAGTATTTT.

This clonotype was picked up many times. The chain couples TRBV20-1 to TRBJ2-3, with 10 bases identical to TRBD1. V dropped 3 bases and J dropped 3; count of bases not matched to a gene: 3. The length of the CDR3 is 14 residues. Germline CDR1 and CDR2: DFQATT and SNEGSKA (reference sequence). The CDR3 bases are TGCAGTGCTAGTCCGGGACAGGGGACAGATACGCAGTATTTT. Its translation: CSASPGQGTDTQYF.

This clonotype was seen repeatedly, ten times or more. The chain uses TRBV27 and TRBJ1-1; no reliable D call. CDR3 length: 16 residues. The V end lost 4 bases, the J end lost 4 bases, and 19 bases lay between the germline ends. Germline CDR1 MNHEY, CDR2 SMNVEV (reference sequence). CDR3 DNA: TGTGCCAGCAGTTCCCCCGCGTTGTCCCGCAGCACTGAAGCTTTCTTT. Protein sequence: CASSSPALSRSTEAFF.

This clonotype was observed at least ten times. The V and J genes are TRBV11-2 and TRBJ2-7; TRBD2 matches 10 bases. V dropped 3 bases and J dropped 5; count of bases not matched to a gene: 10. CDR3 length: 16 amino acids. Germline V gives CDR1 SGHAT, CDR2 FQNNGV. This CDR3 reads CASSFGASGSDNEQYF. The CDR3 DNA sequence: TGTGCCAGCAGCTTTGGGGCTAGCGGGAGTGACAACGAGCAGTACTTC.

The sample holds a few counts of this clonotype. A much larger clone lies one base from this, so it may be a read error. The chain joins TRBV2 to TRBJ1-5, with D possibly TRBD1 on 6 matching bases. This CDR3 has 15 residues. V lost 6 bases and J lost 2, with 14 bases in between. Germline V lookup: CDR1 SNHLY, CDR2 FYNNEI. DNA of the CDR3: TGTGCCAGCAGCAAGGACAGCTATGGCAATCAGCCCCAGCATTTT. Its protein is CASSKDSYGNQPQHF.

In its sample, this clonotype was seen many times. The V call is TRBV5-1, the J call TRBJ1-1, with 7 bases that match TRBD1. V gave up 4 bases and J gave up 7 bases; unmatched junction bases: 4. The V gene's germline CDR1 is SGHRS and CDR2 YFSETQ. The CDR3 sequence is 12 residues long. CDR3 in DNA: TGCGCCAGCAGCCGGGACAGAAATGAAGCTTTCTTT. It translates to CASSRDRNEAFF.

This chain uses TRBV11-2 with TRBJ2-7; 9 bases fit TRBD1. Germline V gene sequence: CDR1 SGHAT, CDR2 FQNNGV. The ends lost 5 bases at V and 1 base at J; junction bases unmatched: 9. The CDR3 totals 16 residues. The CDR3 coding sequence is TGTGCCAGCAGCGTGGAGACCGGGACAGGGTCCTACGAGCAGTACTTC. It encodes CASSVETGTGSYEQYF.

This chain links TRBV9 with TRBJ2-3; the D gene could be TRBD1 or TRBD2 (5 bases each). Deletions cut 0 bases from V and 3 bases from J, with 14 bases between. The CDR3 spans 16 residues. Looked up from germline, CDR1 is SGDLS and CDR2 is YYNGEE. This CDR3 is CASSVEGSGRTDTQYF. The CDR3 DNA reads as TGTGCCAGCAGCGTAGAGGGGTCGGGACGGACAGATACGCAGTATTTT.

This clonotype was counted ten times or more. V gene TRBV12-3 or TRBV12-4 combines with J gene TRBJ2-7; 10 bases align to TRBD2. CDR3 size: 16 residues. V shed 5 bases and J 3 bases; nucleotides not matched to a gene: 10. The CDR3 region has the DNA TGTGCCAGCAGTCCTCCCCTACTAGCGGGAAGCTACGAGCAGTACTTC. Translation gives CASSPPLLAGSYEQYF.

This clonotype was seen many times. The chain is built from TRBV6-2 or TRBV6-3 and TRBJ1-1; a possible D gene is TRBD1 (5 bases). Trimming took 5 bases from V and 2 from J, leaving 15 bases between them. CDR3 length equals 15 residues. CDR1 is MNHEY, CDR2 SVGEGT, per germline. The CDR3 is CASSRTRGSNTEAFF. The CDR3 DNA sequence: TGTGCCAGCAGTAGAACCCGGGGGTCCAACACTGAAGCTTTCTTT.

This clonotype came up a few times. CDR3 loop: CASSSLAGVGEVEQFF. The CDR3 DNA reads TGTGCCAGCAGCTCCTTAGCGGGAGTCGGTGAAGTTGAGCAGTTCTTC. This rearrangement joins TRBV7-9 to TRBJ2-1; 9 bases match TRBD2. V was clipped by 4 bases and J by 9 bases; unmatched bases: 13. The CDR3 is made up of 16 amino acids. In germline, CDR1 is SEHNR, CDR2 FQNEAQ (reference sequence).

This clonotype was seen repeatedly, ten times or more. This rearrangement joins TRBV28 to TRBJ2-2; TRBD1 aligns across 10 bases. Germline loops: CDR1 MDHEN, CDR2 SYDVKM. J was trimmed by 3 bases and V by 6 bases; bases with no gene match: 4. The CDR3 contains 15 residues. CDR3 protein: CASSSGQGDTGELFF. The CDR3 DNA is TGTGCCAGCAGCTCCGGACAGGGGGACACCGGGGAGCTGTTTTTT.

The rearrangement links TRBV5-1 to TRBJ2-1; D might be TRBD2 (6 bases). The CDR3 sequence is 12 residues long. V dropped 4 bases and J dropped 10 bases, with 12 bases sitting between them. Looked up from germline, CDR1 is SGHRS and CDR2 is YFSETQ. The CDR3 spells CASSREWEEQFF. The CDR3, as DNA: TGCGCCAGCAGCCGGGAGTGGGAAGAGCAGTTCTTC.

This clonotype was seen many times. This sequence joins TRBV6-2 or TRBV6-3 and TRBJ2-2, with D possibly being TRBD1 (6 bases). Germline values: CDR1 MNHEY, CDR2 SVGEGT. The CDR3 contains 11 residues. V gave up 9 bases and J gave up 5 bases, with 7 bases separating them. The CDR3 is CASTGTGELFF. The CDR3 DNA reads as TGTGCCAGTACAGGGACCGGGGAGCTGTTTTTT.

This clonotype occurred many times. This rearrangement joins TRBV12-3 or TRBV12-4 to TRBJ1-4; possibly TRBD1 for D (5 bases). This CDR3 has 16 residues. Trimming cost V 3 bases and J 8 bases, with 19 bases left between them. Here the CDR3 reads CASSFGWAGIREKLFF. CDR3 in DNA: TGTGCCAGCAGTTTCGGGTGGGCAGGGATCAGGGAAAAACTGTTTTTT.

With regard to this clonotype: One base away lies a much larger clone, so this may be a sequencing read error. The chain carries TRBV7-9 and TRBJ2-2; D gene uncertain. The V gene's germline CDR1 is SEHNR and CDR2 FQNEAQ (reference sequence). V was pared by 5 bases and J by 2 bases, with 9 bases between. The CDR3 extends over 14 amino acids. The CDR3 loop reads CASSQDGNTGELFF. CDR3 DNA sequence: TGTGCCAGCAGCCAGGACGGCAACACCGGGGAGCTGTTTTTT.

This clonotype has just a few counts. V is TRBV28 and J is TRBJ1-6; tentatively, D is TRBD1 (6 bases). Germline values: CDR1 MDHEN, CDR2 SYDVKM. The ends were cut back, 3 bases at V and 7 bases at J, with 13 bases in the middle. The CDR3 has 15 amino acids. CDR3 in DNA: TGTGCCAGCAGTTTGGGCACAGGGATGAATTCACCCCTCCACTTT. The encoded protein is CASSLGTGMNSPLHF. Using reference TRBV28 and TRBJ1-6 for the parts outside the CDR3, the full variable domain is DVKVTQSSRYLVKRTGEKVFLECVQDMDHENMFWYRQDPGLGLRLIYFSYDVKMKEKGDIPEGYSVSREKKERFSLILESASTNQTSMYLCASSLGTGMNSPLHFGNGTRLTVT.

This clonotype was observed a handful of times. The chain carries TRBV10-3 and TRBJ2-7; 8 bases align to TRBD1. The ends lost 6 bases at V and 5 bases at J; junction bases unmatched: 12. The CDR3 covers 15 residues. Looked up from germline, CDR1 is ENHRY and CDR2 is SYGVKD. The CDR3 sequence: CAIRGGAGGWDEQYF. The CDR3 coding sequence is TGTGCCATCAGGGGGGGCGCAGGGGGCTGGGACGAGCAGTACTTC.

Details on this clonotype: A read error is possible here, since a much larger clone lies one base away. The CDR3 region is CASSHPRGSGETQYF. As DNA, the CDR3 is TGTGCCAGCAGCCATCCGCGGGGTTCTGGAGAGACCCAGTACTTC. V gene TRBV3-1 combines with J gene TRBJ2-5; D perhaps matches TRBD2 (6 bases). CDR3 length: 15 amino acids. In germline, CDR1 is LGHDT, CDR2 YNNKEL (reference sequence). V dropped 3 bases and J dropped 4 bases, with 15 bases sitting between them.

The chain recombines TRBV5-4 with TRBJ2-1; 14 bases match TRBD2. CDR3 length equals 17 residues. Losses at the gene ends were 4 bases for V and 9 bases for J; bases not matched to a gene: 12. Germline values: CDR1 SGHNT, CDR2 YYREEE (reference sequence). The DNA of the CDR3 is TGTGCCAGCAGCGGGACTAGCGGGAGTATCGGGTTTGGTGAGCAGTTCTTC. This sequence encodes CASSGTSGSIGFGEQFF.

In its sample, this clonotype was seen many times. The chain is built from TRBV5-8 and TRBJ2-5; 13 nucleotides line up with TRBD2. Trimming removed 0 bases from V and 2 bases from J; junction bases left unmatched: 7. CDR3 size: 18 residues. Per germline, CDR1 SGHTS and CDR2 YDEGEE. The CDR3 sequence is CASSLGTSGRGGQETQYF. DNA of the CDR3: TGTGCCAGCAGCTTGGGGACTAGCGGGAGAGGAGGTCAAGAGACCCAGTACTTC. The variable domain in full, completed from reference TRBV5-8 and TRBJ2-5, reads EAGVTQSPTHLIKTRGQQATLRCSPISGHTSVYWYQQALGLGLQFLLWYDEGEERNRGNFPPRFSGRQFPNYSSELNVNALELEDSALYLCASSLGTSGRGGQETQYFGPGTRLLVL.